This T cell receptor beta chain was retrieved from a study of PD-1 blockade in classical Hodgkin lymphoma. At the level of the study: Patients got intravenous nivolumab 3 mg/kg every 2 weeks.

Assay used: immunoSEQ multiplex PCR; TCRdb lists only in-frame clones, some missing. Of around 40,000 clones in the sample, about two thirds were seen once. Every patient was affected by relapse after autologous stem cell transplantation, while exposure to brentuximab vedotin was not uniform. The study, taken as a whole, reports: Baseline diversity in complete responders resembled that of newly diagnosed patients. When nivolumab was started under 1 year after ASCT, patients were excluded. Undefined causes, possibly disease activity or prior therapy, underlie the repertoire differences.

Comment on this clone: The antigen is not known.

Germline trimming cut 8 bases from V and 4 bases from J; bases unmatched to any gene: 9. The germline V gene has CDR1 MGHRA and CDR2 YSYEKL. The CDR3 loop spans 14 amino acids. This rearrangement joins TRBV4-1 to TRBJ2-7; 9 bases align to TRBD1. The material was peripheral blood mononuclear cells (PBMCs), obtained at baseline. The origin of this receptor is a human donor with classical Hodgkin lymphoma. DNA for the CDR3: TGCGCCAGCGGGCCCGGGACAGGGAGTTACGAGCAGTACTTC. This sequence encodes CASGPGTGSYEQYF.